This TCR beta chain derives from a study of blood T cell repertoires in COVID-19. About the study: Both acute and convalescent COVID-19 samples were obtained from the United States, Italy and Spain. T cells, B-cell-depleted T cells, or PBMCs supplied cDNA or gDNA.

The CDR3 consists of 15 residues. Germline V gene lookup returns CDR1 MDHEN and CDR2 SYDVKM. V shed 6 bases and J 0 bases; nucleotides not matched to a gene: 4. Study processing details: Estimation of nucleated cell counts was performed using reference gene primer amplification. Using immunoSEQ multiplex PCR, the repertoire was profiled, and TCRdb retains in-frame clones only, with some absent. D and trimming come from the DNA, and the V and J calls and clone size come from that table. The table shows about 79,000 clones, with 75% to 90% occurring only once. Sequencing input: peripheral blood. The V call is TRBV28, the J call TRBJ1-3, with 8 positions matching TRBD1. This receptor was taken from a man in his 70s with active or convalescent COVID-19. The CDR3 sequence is CASRDDRGSGNTIYF. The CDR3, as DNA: TGTGCCAGCAGAGACGACAGGGGCTCTGGAAACACCATATATTTT.